A selection of T cell receptor beta chains follows, all from one sample in a study of post-analysis software for immune sequencing data. TCRdb reprocessed the PCR reads via MiXCR and lists one record per CDR3 protein. This sample has about 200,000 distinct CDR3 sequences, with over 25% found just once. Sequenced sample: blood. These receptors originate from a girl between 2 and 17 years old with multiple sclerosis. The CDR3 runs from the conserved cysteine through the conserved F or W. D genes are given only for firm matches. Clone size is stated in some rows and not others, as once, few, many or a class when expanded.

cdr3_aa | cdr3_nt | cdr3_length | v_call | clone_size | d_call | j_call
CASSFATDNSPLHF | TGCGCCAGCAGCTTCGCGACGGATAATTCACCCCTCCACTTT | 14 | TRBV5-1 | few | NA | TRBJ1-6
CSAPQGAYEQFF | TGCAGTGCCCCCCAAGGCGCCTACGAGCAGTTCTTC | 12 | TRBV20-1 | few | NA | TRBJ2-1
CASSHQTDTQYF | TGTGCCAGCAGTCACCAAACAGATACGCAGTATTTT | 12 | TRBV28 | many | NA | TRBJ2-3
CAGSIGHPRDTQYF | TGCGCCGGCAGCATCGGACACCCAAGGGATACGCAGTATTTT | 14 | TRBV5-1 | NA | NA | TRBJ2-3
CASSESGRFRETHYF | TGCGCCAGCAGTGAGTCGGGACGGTTCCGAGAGACCCACTACTTC | 15 | TRBV10-1 | NA | NA | TRBJ2-5
CASSYWQGDTEAFF | TGTGCCAGCAGTTATTGGCAGGGCGACACTGAAGCTTTCTTT | 14 | TRBV6-5 | NA | NA | TRBJ1-1
CAVGNRDRPNEQFF | TGTGCCGTCGGGAACAGGGACCGTCCCAATGAGCAGTTCTTC | 14 | TRBV15 | many | NA | TRBJ2-1
CASSPAGGWGTSGSYEQFF | TGTGCCAGCAGTCCCGCAGGGGGCTGGGGGACTAGCGGGAGCTATGAGCAGTTCTTC | 19 | TRBV6-1 | many | TRBD2 | TRBJ2-1
CASSQQRTSYKQYF | TGTGCCAGCAGCCAACAACGGACTAGTTACAAGCAGTACTTC | 14 | TRBV3-1 | NA | TRBD2 | TRBJ2-7
CASSPRAGGIYEQYF | TGTGCCAGCTCACCGAGAGCGGGAGGCATTTACGAGCAGTACTTC | 15 | TRBV18 | NA | TRBD2 | TRBJ2-7
CTSSPLREAAYEQYF | TGTACCAGCTCACCCCTCCGGGAGGCCGCCTACGAGCAGTACTTC | 15 | TRBV18 | few | TRBD2 | TRBJ2-7
CASSTYKRLAGDLGELFF | TGTGCCAGCAGTACCTATAAACGACTAGCGGGAGACCTCGGGGAGCTGTTTTTT | 18 | TRBV12-3/TRBV12-4 | NA | TRBD2 | TRBJ2-2
CASSSLGAGISTDTQYF | TGTGCCAGCAGCTCCCTAGGAGCGGGGATAAGCACAGATACGCAGTATTTT | 17 | TRBV7-6 | few | TRBD2 | TRBJ2-3
CASSHPIAGTYEQYF | TGCGCCAGCAGCCACCCGATCGCGGGAACCTACGAGCAGTACTTC | 15 | TRBV4-1 | many | NA | TRBJ2-7
CASFPGRQAKGGANVLTF | TGTGCCAGCTTTCCAGGCCGACAGGCGAAGGGGGGGGCCAACGTCCTGACTTTC | 18 | TRBV27 | many | NA | TRBJ2-6
CSVDRENRGNYGYTF | TGCAGCGTTGATAGGGAGAACAGGGGGAACTATGGCTACACCTTC | 15 | TRBV29-1 | NA | TRBD1 | TRBJ1-2
CASSLNGGWETQYF | TGTGCCAGCAGTTTAAACGGGGGATGGGAGACCCAGTACTTC | 14 | TRBV12-3/TRBV12-4 | many | NA | TRBJ2-5
CASSLSVRETQYF | TGCGCCAGCAGCTTGAGTGTTCGCGAGACCCAGTACTTC | 13 | TRBV5-1 | many | NA | TRBJ2-5
CASSPGPTSSYNSPLHF | TGTGCCAGCAGCCCGGGACCCACGAGCTCCTATAATTCACCCCTCCACTTT | 17 | TRBV7-6 | NA | NA | TRBJ1-6